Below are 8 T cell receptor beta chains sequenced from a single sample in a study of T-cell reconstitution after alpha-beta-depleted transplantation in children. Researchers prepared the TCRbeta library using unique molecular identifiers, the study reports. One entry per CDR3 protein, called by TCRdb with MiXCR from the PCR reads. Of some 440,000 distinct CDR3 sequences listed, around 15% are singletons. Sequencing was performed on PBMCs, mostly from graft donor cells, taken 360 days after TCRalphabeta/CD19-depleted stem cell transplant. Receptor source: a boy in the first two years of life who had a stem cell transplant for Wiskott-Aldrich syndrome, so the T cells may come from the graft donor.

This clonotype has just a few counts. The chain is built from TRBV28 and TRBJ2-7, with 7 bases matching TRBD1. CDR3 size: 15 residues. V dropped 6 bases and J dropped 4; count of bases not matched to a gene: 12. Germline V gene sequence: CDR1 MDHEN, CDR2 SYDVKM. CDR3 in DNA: TGTGCCAGCAGCCCAGATAGGGGGCGCAGTTACGAGCAGTACTTC. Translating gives CASSPDRGRSYEQYF.

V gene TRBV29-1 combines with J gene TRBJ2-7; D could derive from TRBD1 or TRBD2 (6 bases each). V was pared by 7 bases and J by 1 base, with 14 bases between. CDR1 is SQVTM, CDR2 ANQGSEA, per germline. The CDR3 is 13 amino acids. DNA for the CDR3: TGCAGCGCCACTAGGGGGACTTCCTACGAGCAGTACTTC. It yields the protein CSATRGTSYEQYF.

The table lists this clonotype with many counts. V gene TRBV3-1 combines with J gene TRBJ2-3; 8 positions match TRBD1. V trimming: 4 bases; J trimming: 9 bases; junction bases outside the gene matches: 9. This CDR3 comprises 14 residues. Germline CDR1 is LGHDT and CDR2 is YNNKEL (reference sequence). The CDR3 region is CASSLLPGGETQYF. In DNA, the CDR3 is TGTGCCAGCAGCCTCCTTCCAGGGGGCGAGACGCAGTATTTT.

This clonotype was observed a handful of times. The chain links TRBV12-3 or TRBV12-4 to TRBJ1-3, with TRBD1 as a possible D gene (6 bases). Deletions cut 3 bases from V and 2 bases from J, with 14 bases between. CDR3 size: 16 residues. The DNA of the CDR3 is TGTGCCAGCAGTTTCAAAACGACAGGTCCTGGAAACACCATATATTTT. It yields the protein CASSFKTTGPGNTIYF.

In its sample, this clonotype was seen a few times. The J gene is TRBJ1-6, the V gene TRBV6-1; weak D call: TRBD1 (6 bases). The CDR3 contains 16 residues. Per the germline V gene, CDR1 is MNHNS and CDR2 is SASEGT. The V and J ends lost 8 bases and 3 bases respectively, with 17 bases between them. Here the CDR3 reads CASASADRFYNSPLHF. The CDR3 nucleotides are TGTGCCAGCGCCTCCGCGGACAGATTCTATAATTCACCCCTCCACTTT.

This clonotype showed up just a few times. CDR3 nucleotides: TGCGCCAGCAGCTTGGTCGGGGGTGAAGCTTTCTTT. It translates to CASSLVGGEAFF. The chain recombines TRBV5-1 with TRBJ1-1; TRBD1 might be the D (5 bases). Deletions cut 0 bases from V and 7 bases from J, with 7 bases between. The CDR3 sequence is 12 residues long. CDR1 SGHRS and CDR2 YFSETQ come from the germline V gene.

The CDR3 loop reads CASSFGAGSGEQYF. In DNA form, the CDR3 reads TGCGCCAGCAGCTTCGGGGCGGGGTCCGGGGAGCAGTACTTC. The chain recombines TRBV5-1 with TRBJ2-7; perhaps TRBD2 as D (6 bases). Germline CDR1 SGHRS, CDR2 YFSETQ. V lost 2 bases and J lost 7, with 16 bases in between. The CDR3 runs 14 residues.

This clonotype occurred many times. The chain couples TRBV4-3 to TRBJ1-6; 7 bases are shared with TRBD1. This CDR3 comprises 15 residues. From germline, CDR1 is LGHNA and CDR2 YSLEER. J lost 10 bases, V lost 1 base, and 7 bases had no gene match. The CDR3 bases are TGCGCCAGCAGCCAAGCGAGGGGGCTGGGCTCACCCCTCCACTTT. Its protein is CASSQARGLGSPLHF.